This T cell receptor (beta chain) derives from a study of shared clonotypes between healthy human individuals. Clones were read by immunoSEQ multiplex PCR, and TCRdb kept only the in-frame ones, dropping some. The data contain some 1 million clones, around 76% of them singletons. Germline V gene lookup returns CDR1 SEHNR and CDR2 FQNEAQ (reference sequence). CDR3 length: 15 residues. The junction had 6 bases not matched to a gene; V was cut back by 5 bases and J by 1 base. The clonotype was recovered from a young man in good health. The source material was memory CD4+ T cells sorted from blood. Subset described: CD45RA-negative fraction. The chain carries TRBV7-9 and TRBJ2-7; TRBD1 matches at 9 bases. CDR3: CASSQQGQGSYEQYF. The CDR3 DNA is TGTGCCAGCAGCCAACAAGGACAGGGGTCCTACGAGCAGTACTTC. The variable domain in full, completed from reference TRBV7-9 and TRBJ2-7, reads DTGVSQNPRHKITKRGQNVTFRCDPISEHNRLYWYRQTLGQGPEFLTYFQNEAQLEKSRLLSDRFSAERPKGSFSTLEIQRTEQGDSAMYLCASSQQGQGSYEQYFGPGTRLTVT.